A single sample gave rise to the 9 T cell receptor beta chains below, sequenced in a study of blood T cell repertoires in COVID-19. TCRdb's copy holds only in-frame clones and misses some; the assay was immunoSEQ multiplex PCR. This sample has 250,000 to 300,000 clones; 80% to 90% occur once, and the top ten carry about a sixth. Sequencing used PBMCs or T cells enriched from blood (not recorded which). These receptors came from a man younger than 30 who had recovered from COVID-19.

The gene calls are TRBV5-1 and TRBJ2-7; 7 bases are shared with TRBD1. Germline trimming cut 3 bases from V and 0 bases from J; bases unmatched to any gene: 6. This CDR3 region has 15 residues. CDR1 SGHRS and CDR2 YFSETQ come from the germline V gene. The DNA for the CDR3 is TGCGCCAGCAGCTCAGGGACAGTCCTCTCCTACGAGCAGTACTTC. Protein product: CASSSGTVLSYEQYF.

The chain has TRBV19 and TRBJ2-3; weak D call: TRBD2 (5 bases). Trimming pared 3 bases from V and 4 bases from J, leaving 11 bases between. This CDR3 spans 14 amino acids. Germline CDR1 and CDR2: LNHDA and SQIVND (reference sequence). CDR3: CASSISGIPDTQYF. The CDR3 bases are TGTGCCAGTAGTATTTCCGGGATCCCAGATACGCAGTATTTT.

This sequence joins TRBV12-5 and TRBJ1-1, with D perhaps TRBD1 (6 bases). V was cut by 0 bases and J by 7 bases, with 15 bases left in between. Germline V gene data show CDR1 as LGHNT and CDR2 as FRNRAP. The CDR3 spans 15 residues. For the CDR3, the DNA is TGTGCTAGTGGTTTGGTACAAGGCAGGGGTGGTGAAGCTTTCTTT. Translation: CASGLVQGRGGEAFF.

The chain combines TRBV19 with TRBJ2-5; D is unresolved. The CDR3 covers 14 residues. CDR1 and CDR2 (germline): LNHDA, SQIVND (reference sequence). Trimming took off 3 bases at V and 1 base at J, with 9 bases between the two ends. CDR3 protein: CASSIASAQETQYF. The CDR3 DNA reads as TGTGCCAGTAGTATCGCCAGCGCCCAAGAGACCCAGTACTTC.

There are a few counts of this clone. The chain joins TRBV6-5 to TRBJ1-1, with 7 bases identical to TRBD1. The CDR3 is 14 residues long. V gave up 7 bases and J gave up 7 bases; unmatched junction bases: 12. Germline V CDR1 and CDR2: MNHEY, SVGAGI. The CDR3: CASTLTGERGEAFF. The CDR3 DNA is TGTGCCAGCACTCTAACAGGGGAACGTGGTGAAGCTTTCTTT.

This chain joins TRBV6-5 and TRBJ2-7; D remains unclear. The V gene's germline CDR1 is MNHEY and CDR2 SVGAGI. V was pared by 2 bases and J by 10 bases, with 24 bases between. The CDR3 loop spans 16 amino acids. The CDR3 loop is CASSYGILSRRPRQYF. In nucleotides, the CDR3 is TGTGCCAGCAGTTACGGCATTCTAAGTAGGCGGCCCAGACAGTACTTC.

V usage is TRBV11-1 and J usage is TRBJ2-1, with 9 bases matching TRBD2. CDR3 size: 15 residues. Germline CDR1 SGHAT, CDR2 FQDESV (reference sequence). J lost 5 bases, V lost 5 bases, and 7 bases had no gene match. For the CDR3, the DNA is TGTGCCAGCAGCGCTTCGGGACTAGCTGACAATGAGCAGTTCTTC. This sequence encodes CASSASGLADNEQFF.

V usage is TRBV10-3 and J usage is TRBJ1-5, with D possibly matching TRBD1 (6 bases). The germline V gene encodes CDR1 ENHRY and CDR2 SYGVKD. Trimming removed 0 bases from V and 6 bases from J, with 12 bases in between. This CDR3 is 15 amino acids long. CDR3 in DNA: TGTGCCATCAGTGAGTCGAGGGGGGGCACTCAGCCCCAGCATTTT. Translated: CAISESRGGTQPQHF.

V gene TRBV6-5 combines with J gene TRBJ1-6, with 8 positions matching TRBD1. The V segment lost 7 bases and the J segment 2 bases; nucleotides outside the gene matches: 1. Germline assignment: CDR1 MNHEY and CDR2 SVGAGI. CDR3 size: 14 residues. CDR3 loop: CASNRGAYNSPLHF. CDR3 nucleotides: TGTGCCAGCAACAGGGGGGCCTATAATTCACCCCTCCACTTT.